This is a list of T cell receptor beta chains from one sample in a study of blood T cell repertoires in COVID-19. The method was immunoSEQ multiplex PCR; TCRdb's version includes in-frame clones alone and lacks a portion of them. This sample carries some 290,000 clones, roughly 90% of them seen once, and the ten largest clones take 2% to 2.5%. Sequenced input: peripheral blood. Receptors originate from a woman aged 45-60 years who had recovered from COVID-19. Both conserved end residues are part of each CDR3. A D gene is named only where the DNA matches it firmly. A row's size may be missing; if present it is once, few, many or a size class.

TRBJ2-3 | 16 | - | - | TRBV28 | CASTTPLGGGTDTQYF | TGTGCCAGCACCACACCTCTTGGTGGGGGGACAGATACGCAGTATTTT
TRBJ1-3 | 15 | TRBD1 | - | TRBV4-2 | CASSPRGTAGNTIYF | TGTGCCAGCAGCCCCCGCGGGACAGCTGGAAACACCATATATTTT
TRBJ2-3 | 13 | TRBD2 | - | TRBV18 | CATLLAGGDTQYF | TGTGCCACCTTGCTAGCGGGAGGGGATACGCAGTATTTT
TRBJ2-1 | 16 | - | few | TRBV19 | CASSALAWSSYNEQFF | TGTGCCAGTAGTGCGTTAGCGTGGAGCTCCTACAATGAGCAGTTCTTC
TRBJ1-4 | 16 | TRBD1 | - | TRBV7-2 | CASSSWTGPTNEKLFF | TGTGCCAGCAGCTCATGGACAGGTCCAACTAATGAAAAACTGTTTTTT
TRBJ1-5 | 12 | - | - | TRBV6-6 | CASSSPGQPQHF | TGTGCCAGCAGTTCCCCGGGACAGCCCCAGCATTTT
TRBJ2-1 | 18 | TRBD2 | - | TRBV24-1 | CATSDLPRASGMGNEQFF | TGTGCCACCAGTGATTTGCCCCGTGCTAGCGGGATGGGGAATGAGCAGTTCTTC
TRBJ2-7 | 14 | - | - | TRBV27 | CASSLRTTGYEQYF | TGTGCCAGCAGTCTCAGGACTACGGGTTACGAGCAGTACTTC
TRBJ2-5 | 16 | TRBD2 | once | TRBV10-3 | CATSRPSGRVEETQYF | TGTGCCACCTCCCGCCCTAGCGGGAGGGTGGAGGAGACCCAGTACTTC
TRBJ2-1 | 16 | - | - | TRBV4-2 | CASSRSGGSSYNEQFF | TGTGCCAGCAGCCGTAGCGGAGGGAGCTCCTACAATGAGCAGTTCTTC
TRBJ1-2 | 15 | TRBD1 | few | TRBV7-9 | CASSTRTGDNYGYTF | TGTGCCAGCAGCACCCGGACAGGGGATAACTATGGCTACACCTTC
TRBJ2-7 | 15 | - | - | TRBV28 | CASRQSGETYYEQYF | TGTGCCAGCAGGCAGTCGGGGGAGACCTACTACGAGCAGTACTTC
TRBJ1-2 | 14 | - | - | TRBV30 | CAWSLGQVNYGYTF | TGTGCCTGGAGTTTGGGGCAGGTTAACTATGGCTACACCTTC
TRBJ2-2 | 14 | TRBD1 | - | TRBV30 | CAWGTGVRTGELFF | TGTGCCTGGGGGACAGGGGTAAGGACCGGGGAGCTGTTTTTT
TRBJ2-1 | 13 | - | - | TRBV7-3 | CASSLGHYNEQFF | TGTGCCAGCAGCTTAGGGCACTACAATGAGCAGTTCTTC
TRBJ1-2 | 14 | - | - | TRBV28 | CASSFNGISTGYTF | TGTGCCAGCAGCTTTAACGGGATTTCAACGGGCTACACCTTC
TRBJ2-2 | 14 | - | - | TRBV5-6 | CASSFLAYTGELFF | TGTGCCAGCAGCTTCCTAGCGTATACCGGGGAGCTGTTTTTT
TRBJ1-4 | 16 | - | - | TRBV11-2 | CASSLLGGPGDEKLFF | TGTGCCAGCAGCTTATTGGGCGGGCCAGGGGATGAAAAACTGTTTTTT
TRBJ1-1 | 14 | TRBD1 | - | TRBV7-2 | CASSFRTGGTEAFF | TGTGCCAGCAGCTTCAGGACAGGGGGCACTGAAGCTTTCTTT
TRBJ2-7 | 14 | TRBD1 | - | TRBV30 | CAWRPDRGNYEQYF | TGTGCCTGGAGGCCGGACAGGGGAAACTACGAGCAGTACTTC
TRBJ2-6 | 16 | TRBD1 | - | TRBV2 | CASSRDRDSGANVLTF | TGTGCCAGCAGTCGGGACAGGGACTCTGGGGCCAACGTCCTGACTTTC
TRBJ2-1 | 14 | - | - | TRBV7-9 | CASTKGGSIWEQFF | TGTGCCAGCACCAAGGGAGGATCCATATGGGAGCAGTTCTTC
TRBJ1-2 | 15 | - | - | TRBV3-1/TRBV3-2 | CASSQEQASVNGYTF | TGTGCCAGCAGCCAAGAGCAGGCCTCTGTGAATGGCTACACCTTC
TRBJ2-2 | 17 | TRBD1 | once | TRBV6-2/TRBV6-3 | CASSYPPGTGNTGELFF | TGTGCCAGCAGTTATCCCCCCGGGACAGGGAACACCGGGGAGCTGTTTTTT
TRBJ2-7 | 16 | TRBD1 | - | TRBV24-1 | CATSDPGTGGNAVQYF | TGTGCCACCAGTGATCCCGGGACAGGGGGAAATGCGGTGCAGTACTTC
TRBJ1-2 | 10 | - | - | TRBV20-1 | CSARILGYTF | TGCAGTGCCCGTATTTTGGGCTACACCTTC
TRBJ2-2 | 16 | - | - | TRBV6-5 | CASSYPAGTLTGELFF | TGTGCCAGCAGTTACCCCGCCGGGACACTCACCGGGGAGCTGTTTTTT
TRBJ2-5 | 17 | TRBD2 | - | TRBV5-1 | CASSLRSSGRFGETQYF | TGCGCCAGCAGCTTGAGGTCTAGCGGGAGGTTCGGGGAGACCCAGTACTTC
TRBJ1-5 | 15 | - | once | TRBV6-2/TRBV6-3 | CASSYDRWGDQPQHF | TGTGCCAGCAGTTACGATAGGTGGGGGGATCAGCCCCAGCATTTT
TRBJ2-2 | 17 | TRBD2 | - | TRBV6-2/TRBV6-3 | CATTPIAGAANTGELFF | TGTGCCACCACCCCTATAGCGGGAGCGGCGAACACCGGGGAGCTGTTTTTT
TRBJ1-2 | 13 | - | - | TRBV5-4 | CASSSPGMGGYTF | TGTGCCAGCAGTTCCCCAGGGATGGGGGGCTACACCTTC
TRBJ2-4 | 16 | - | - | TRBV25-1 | CASSELGPLAKNIQYF | TGTGCCAGCAGTGAATTGGGGCCACTAGCCAAAAACATTCAGTACTTC
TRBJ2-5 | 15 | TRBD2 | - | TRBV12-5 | CASGLSGGKQETQYF | TGTGCTAGTGGTTTGTCCGGGGGGAAACAAGAGACCCAGTACTTC
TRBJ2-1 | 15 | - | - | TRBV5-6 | CASSLGGAPRNEQFF | TGTGCCAGCAGCTTGGGAGGAGCCCCCCGTAATGAGCAGTTCTTC
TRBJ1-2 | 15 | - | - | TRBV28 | CASITEVRANYGYTF | TGTGCCAGCATCACCGAGGTCAGGGCTAACTATGGCTACACCTTC
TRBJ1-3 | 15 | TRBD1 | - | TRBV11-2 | CASSSQGAPGNTIYF | TGTGCCAGCAGCTCTCAGGGGGCTCCTGGAAACACCATATATTTT
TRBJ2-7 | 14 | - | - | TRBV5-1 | CASSSGRGIYEQYF | TGCGCCAGCAGCTCGGGGCGGGGAATCTACGAGCAGTACTTC
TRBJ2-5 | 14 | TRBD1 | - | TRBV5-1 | CASSLGDREETQYF | TGCGCCAGCAGCCTGGGGGACAGGGAAGAGACCCAGTACTTC
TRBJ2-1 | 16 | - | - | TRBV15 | CATSRDKLGGYNEQFF | TGTGCCACCAGCAGAGATAAATTGGGAGGCTACAATGAGCAGTTCTTC
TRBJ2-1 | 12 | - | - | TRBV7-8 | CASSRSVDEQFF | TGTGCCAGCAGCCGGTCGGTGGATGAGCAGTTCTTC
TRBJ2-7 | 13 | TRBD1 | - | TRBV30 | CAWSVQGSYEQYF | TGTGCCTGGAGTGTACAGGGGTCCTACGAGCAGTACTTC
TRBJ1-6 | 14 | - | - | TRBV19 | CASSSQGPNSPLHF | TGTGCCAGTAGTAGCCAGGGTCCTAATTCACCCCTCCACTTT
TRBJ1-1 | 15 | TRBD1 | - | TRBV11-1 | CASSPGQGMNTEAFF | TGTGCCAGCAGCCCCGGACAGGGGATGAACACTGAAGCTTTCTTT
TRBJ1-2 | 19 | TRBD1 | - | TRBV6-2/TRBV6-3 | CASSYSPQSGQDFNYGYTF | TGTGCCAGCAGTTACTCGCCCCAGTCTGGACAGGATTTTAACTATGGCTACACCTTC
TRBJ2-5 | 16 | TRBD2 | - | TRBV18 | CASSRTSGGAQETQYF | TGTGCCAGCTCGAGGACTAGCGGGGGGGCCCAGGAGACCCAGTACTTC
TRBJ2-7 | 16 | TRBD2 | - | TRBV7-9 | CASSSPRTSGTYEQYF | TGTGCCAGCAGCTCTCCTAGGACTAGCGGTACCTACGAGCAGTACTTC
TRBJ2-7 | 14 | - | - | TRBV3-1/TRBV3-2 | CASSLFAGLREQYF | TGTGCCAGCAGCCTGTTCGCGGGCCTCAGAGAGCAGTACTTC
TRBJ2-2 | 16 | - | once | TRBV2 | CASSERQGRNTGELFF | TGTGCCAGCAGTGAAAGGCAGGGAAGAAACACCGGGGAGCTGTTTTTT
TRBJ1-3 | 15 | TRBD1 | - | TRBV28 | CASREGARSGNTIYF | TGTGCCAGCAGGGAGGGGGCGCGGTCTGGAAACACCATATATTTT
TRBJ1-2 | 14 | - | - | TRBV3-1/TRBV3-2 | CASSLTDSAYGYTF | TGTGCCAGCAGCCTGACGGACAGCGCCTATGGCTACACCTTC
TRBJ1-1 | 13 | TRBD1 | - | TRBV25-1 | CASSEFGNRGAFF | TGTGCCAGCAGTGAATTTGGGAACAGGGGAGCTTTCTTT
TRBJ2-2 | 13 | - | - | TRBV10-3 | CAIKVANTGELFF | TGTGCCATCAAAGTAGCGAACACCGGGGAGCTGTTTTTT
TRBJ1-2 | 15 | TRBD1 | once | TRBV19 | CASSPLGTVNYGYTF | TGTGCCAGTAGCCCCCTTGGGACAGTGAACTATGGCTACACCTTC
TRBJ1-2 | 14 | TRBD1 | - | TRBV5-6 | CASSPEQGNYGYTF | TGTGCCAGCAGCCCGGAACAGGGGAACTATGGCTACACCTTC
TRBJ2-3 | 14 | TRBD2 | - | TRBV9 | CASSSSGTSSTQYF | TGTGCCAGCAGCTCCTCAGGGACTAGCAGTACGCAGTATTTT